What follows are 27 T cell receptor beta chains derived from one specimen sequenced in a study of blood T cell repertoires in COVID-19. Assay: immunoSEQ multiplex PCR; the TCRdb copy retains only in-frame clones and omits some. The sample lists about 50,000 clones, under 90% occurring once. The sequencing sample was made of peripheral blood. Every receptor here comes from a man in his sixties with acute or convalescent COVID-19.

The genes are TRBV7-2 and TRBJ1-3; D unclear. The germline V gene encodes CDR1 SGHTA and CDR2 FQGNSA. The CDR3 covers 15 residues. V was shortened by 1 base and J by 2 bases, with 9 bases between the two germline ends. The CDR3 loop is CASSLVSGTGNTIYF. As DNA, the CDR3 is TGTGCCAGCAGCTTAGTATCCGGGACTGGAAACACCATATATTTT.

The chain couples TRBV7-2 to TRBJ1-2; TRBD1 matches 10 bases. The CDR3 has 14 amino acids. The V and J ends lost 5 bases and 7 bases, in that order; junction bases with no gene match: 7. In germline, CDR1 is SGHTA, CDR2 FQGNSA. The CDR3 spells CASSPRTGGGGYTF. For the CDR3, the DNA is TGTGCCAGCAGCCCCCGGACAGGGGGAGGTGGCTACACCTTC.

The chain has TRBV21-1 and TRBJ2-4; TRBD2 was called by the table and not checked on the DNA. TRBV21-1 is shown as a pseudogene. There are 14 residues in the CDR3. Here the CDR3 DNA reads TGTGCCAGCAGCAAAGAACTACTGGAAAACATTCAGTACTTC. It translates to CASSKELLENIQYF.

This clone was found a few times. This chain links TRBV25-1 with TRBJ1-4; D gene unclear. V shed 1 base and J shed 7 bases, with 13 bases lying between them. The CDR3 is 15 residues long. CDR1 MGHDK and CDR2 SYGVNS come from the germline V gene. This chain's CDR3 is CASSEWEGVGEKLFF. The CDR3 DNA follows: TGTGCCAGCAGTGAATGGGAGGGTGTGGGTGAAAAACTGTTTTTT.

A few counts support this clone. V gene TRBV2 combines with J gene TRBJ1-1, with D uncertain. Germline V gene data show CDR1 as SNHLY and CDR2 as FYNNEI. This CDR3 comprises 14 residues. V dropped 10 bases and J dropped 0 bases, with 15 bases sitting between them. For the CDR3, the DNA is TGTGCCACCTCTCGGGGTTGGCTGAACACTGAAGCTTTCTTT. As protein: CATSRGWLNTEAFF.

This chain joins TRBV10-1 and TRBJ1-5, with 9 bases lining up with TRBD1. The germline V gene encodes CDR1 WNHNN and CDR2 SYGVQD (reference sequence). The CDR3 runs 21 residues. V trimming: 0 bases; J trimming: 2 bases; junction bases outside the gene matches: 17. CDR3 loop: CASSESLVEPTGGNRNQPQHF. The CDR3 DNA reads as TGCGCCAGCAGTGAGTCGTTAGTCGAACCTACAGGGGGCAATCGCAATCAGCCCCAGCATTTT.

The genes are TRBV19 and TRBJ1-1; perhaps TRBD1 as D (5 bases). The germline V gene encodes CDR1 LNHDA and CDR2 SQIVND (reference sequence). The CDR3 covers 12 residues. V lost 3 bases to trimming and J lost 11 bases, with 13 bases between them. The CDR3 nucleotides read TGTGCCAGTAGTATTGGGACTGCGGCCGCTTTCTTT. Translated, it gives CASSIGTAAAFF.

The chain links TRBV30 to TRBJ1-1; a possible D gene is TRBD1 (5 bases). This CDR3 spans 14 amino acids. Germline CDR1 and CDR2: GTSNPN and SVGIG (reference sequence). Trimming pared 2 bases from V and 1 base from J, leaving 11 bases between. The CDR3 coding sequence is TGTGCCTGGAGTCCCCGGGACTGGAACACTGAAGCTTTCTTT. This gives the protein CAWSPRDWNTEAFF.

This clone occurred a few times. The chain recombines TRBV19 with TRBJ2-2; D is unclear. The CDR3 loop spans 17 amino acids. Trimming removed 4 bases at V and 3 bases at J, with 18 bases between. CDR1 is LNHDA, CDR2 SQIVND, per germline (reference sequence). The CDR3 is CASSTDVPPRDTGELFF. The DNA of the CDR3 is TGTGCCAGTAGTACAGACGTCCCCCCCCGAGACACCGGGGAGCTGTTTTTT.

The rearrangement links TRBV5-1 to TRBJ1-1, with D unresolved. Trimming removed 4 bases from V and 1 base from J, with 14 bases in between. Germline CDR1 and CDR2: SGHRS and YFSETQ. This CDR3 has 15 residues. CDR3 loop: CASSRGGVGNTEAFF. The CDR3 DNA reads as TGCGCCAGCAGCCGGGGTGGGGTAGGGAACACTGAAGCTTTCTTT.

The chain has TRBV3-1 (or the pseudogene TRBV3-2) and TRBJ1-5, with D tentatively TRBD1 (5 bases). V dropped 1 base and J dropped 3 bases, with 10 bases sitting between them. Germline V lookup: CDR1 LGHDT, CDR2 YNNKEL (reference sequence). This CDR3 is built from 15 residues. The CDR3 DNA is TGTGCCAGCAGCCAAGTCAGGGAGGCCAATCAGCCCCAGCATTTT. It encodes CASSQVREANQPQHF.

V usage is TRBV20-1 and J usage is TRBJ2-3; D unclear. Germline values: CDR1 DFQATT, CDR2 SNEGSKA (reference sequence). CDR3 size: 11 residues. V dropped 6 bases and J dropped 3 bases, with 7 bases sitting between them. The CDR3 region is CSASPTDTQYF. As DNA, the CDR3 is TGCAGTGCCAGTCCGACAGATACGCAGTATTTT.

This clone showed up just once. The CDR3 nucleotides read TGTGCCAGCAGTTATTATCAGCAAGAGACCCAGTACTTC. This codes for CASSYYQQETQYF. V is TRBV6-2 or TRBV6-3 and J is TRBJ2-5; D ambiguous. The germline V gene encodes CDR1 MNHEY and CDR2 SVGEGT. The CDR3 is 13 residues long. Trimming shortened V by 3 bases and J by 2 bases, and 7 bases separated the two germline ends.

The chain employs TRBV11-3 and TRBJ2-1; 8 bases agree with TRBD1. V lost 4 bases and J lost 9; bases outside the gene matches: 14. The germline V gene has CDR1 SGHNT and CDR2 YENEEA. This CDR3 is 16 amino acids long. The CDR3 protein is CASSSVGQGRVAEQFF. The CDR3 coding sequence is TGTGCCAGCAGCTCAGTCGGACAGGGTCGGGTGGCTGAGCAGTTCTTC.

The CDR3 loop is CASSPGLAYSGANVLTF. For the CDR3, the DNA is TGCGCCAGCAGCCCGGGACTAGCATACTCTGGGGCCAACGTCCTGACTTTC. V is TRBV4-1 and J is TRBJ2-6, with TRBD2 matching 9 bases. Losses at the gene ends were 4 bases for V and 0 bases for J; bases not matched to a gene: 4. The germline V gene encodes CDR1 MGHRA and CDR2 YSYEKL. The CDR3 loop spans 17 amino acids.

V gene TRBV25-1 combines with J gene TRBJ1-6; tentatively, D is TRBD1 (6 bases). The CDR3 consists of 18 residues. V was trimmed by 6 bases and J by 8 bases, leaving 26 bases between them. Per germline, CDR1 MGHDK and CDR2 SYGVNS. CDR3 bases: TGTGCCAGCAGGGGCCCTGGAGCGGGGGCGTTGGTTTATTCACCCCTCCACTTT. It codes for CASRGPGAGALVYSPLHF.

The chain couples TRBV2 to TRBJ2-1, with D perhaps matching TRBD1 (5 bases). This CDR3 comprises 14 residues. CDR1 is SNHLY and CDR2 is FYNNEI in the germline V gene. Trimming left V 7 bases short and J 0 bases short, with 10 bases between. The chain's CDR3 is CASTDSLSYNEQFF. The CDR3 DNA reads as TGTGCCAGCACCGACAGCCTCTCCTACAATGAGCAGTTCTTC.

Here the CDR3 DNA reads TGTGCCAGCAGCCTTACTAGCGGGAGAGGAGAGACCCAGTACTTC. As protein: CASSLTSGRGETQYF. This chain links TRBV7-3 with TRBJ2-5, with 11 bases fitting TRBD2. CDR3 size: 15 residues. Germline loops: CDR1 SGHTA, CDR2 FQGTGA. J was trimmed by 4 bases and V by 5 bases; bases with no gene match: 6.

Written as DNA, the CDR3 is TGCGCCAGCAGCCAAGAGAGCGGGGGGCCCTCCTACGAGCAGTACTTC. It codes for CASSQESGGPSYEQYF. The chain has TRBV4-1 and TRBJ2-7; 9 bases match TRBD2. J gave up 0 bases and V 0 bases, and 3 bases lay outside the gene matches. Germline CDR1 reads MGHRA; CDR2 reads YSYEKL. The CDR3 consists of 16 residues.

The rearrangement joins TRBV6-6 to TRBJ1-1; 11 nucleotides agree with TRBD1. CDR3 length: 15 amino acids. The trim removed 6 bases at V and 1 base at J, leaving 4 bases unmatched. Looked up from germline, CDR1 is MNHNY and CDR2 is SVGAGI (reference sequence). The CDR3 loop reads CASRPGTGGNTEAFF. The CDR3 bases are TGTGCCAGCAGGCCTGGGACAGGGGGGAACACTGAAGCTTTCTTT.

This clone has only one observation. The V call is TRBV30, the J call TRBJ1-1; a weak D match, TRBD1 (5 bases). This CDR3 spans 14 amino acids. V gave up 6 bases and J gave up 0 bases, with 14 bases separating them. Germline V gene sequence: CDR1 GTSNPN, CDR2 SVGIG (reference sequence). CDR3 nucleotide sequence: TGTGCCTGCCAGGGATGGGTCATGAACACTGAAGCTTTCTTT. Translating gives CACQGWVMNTEAFF. Based on the CDR3 plus reference TRBV30 and TRBJ1-1, the full variable domain is SQTIHQWPATLVQPVGSPLSLECTVEGTSNPNLYWYRQAAGRGLQLLFYSVGIGQISSEVPQNLSASRPQDRQFILSSKKLLLSDSGFYLCACQGWVMNTEAFFGQGTRLTVV.

This clone was observed a handful of times. The rearrangement joins TRBV6-5 to TRBJ2-7; 12 positions match TRBD1. CDR3 size: 14 residues. With V trimmed by 4 bases and J by 5 bases, 3 bases remained unmatched. Germline loops: CDR1 MNHEY, CDR2 SVGAGI. The CDR3 loop is CASSSGTGGNEQYF. CDR3 DNA: TGTGCCAGCAGTTCCGGGACAGGGGGCAACGAGCAGTACTTC.

The CDR3 is CASSLGTGGPYGYTF. CDR3 DNA sequence: TGTGCCAGCAGCTTGGGGACAGGGGGGCCCTATGGCTACACCTTC. The chain combines TRBV13 with TRBJ1-2; the match to TRBD1 covers 11 bases. V lost 3 bases and J lost 4; bases outside the gene matches: 4. Germline V gene data show CDR1 as PRHDT and CDR2 as FYEKMQ (reference sequence). The CDR3 is 15 residues long.

This sequence joins TRBV9 and TRBJ2-3; 8 positions match TRBD1. Trimming removed 6 bases from V and 8 bases from J; junction bases left unmatched: 8. The CDR3 totals 13 residues. In germline, CDR1 is SGDLS, CDR2 YYNGEE. CDR3 sequence reads: CASKDREIGTQYF. The CDR3 coding sequence is TGTGCCAGCAAGGACAGGGAGATAGGTACGCAGTATTTT. Full variable domain (outside the CDR3, taken from reference TRBV9 and TRBJ2-3): DSGVTQTPKHLITATGQRVTLRCSPRSGDLSVYWYQQSLDQGLQFLIQYYNGEERAKGNILERFSAQQFPDLHSELNLSSLELGDSALYFCASKDREIGTQYFGPGTRLTVL.

The J gene is TRBJ1-1, the V gene TRBV6-2 or TRBV6-3, with D perhaps matching TRBD1 (5 bases). Trimming took 2 bases from V and 5 from J, leaving 9 bases between them. Germline lookup yields CDR1 MNHEY and CDR2 SVGEGT. This CDR3 is built from 13 residues. The CDR3 loop is CASSYGGGTEAFF. DNA for the CDR3: TGTGCCAGCAGTTACGGGGGGGGAACTGAAGCTTTCTTT.

V gene TRBV10-2 combines with J gene TRBJ1-2, with D perhaps TRBD1 (6 bases). Trimming removed 4 bases from V and 4 bases from J, with 10 bases in between. The length of the CDR3 is 13 residues. The germline gives CDR1 WSHSY, CDR2 SAAADI. CDR3 sequence: CASSAGTSYGYTF. In nucleotides, the CDR3 is TGCGCCAGCAGTGCCGGGACAAGCTATGGCTACACCTTC.

This sequence joins TRBV18 and TRBJ1-1; D is unclear. CDR1 is KGHSH, CDR2 LQKENI, per germline. The CDR3 loop spans 15 amino acids. Trimming left V 0 bases short and J 2 bases short, with 10 bases between. The DNA of the CDR3 is TGTGCCAGCTCACCACCGATGGGGAGTAACACTGAAGCTTTCTTT. Its protein is CASSPPMGSNTEAFF.